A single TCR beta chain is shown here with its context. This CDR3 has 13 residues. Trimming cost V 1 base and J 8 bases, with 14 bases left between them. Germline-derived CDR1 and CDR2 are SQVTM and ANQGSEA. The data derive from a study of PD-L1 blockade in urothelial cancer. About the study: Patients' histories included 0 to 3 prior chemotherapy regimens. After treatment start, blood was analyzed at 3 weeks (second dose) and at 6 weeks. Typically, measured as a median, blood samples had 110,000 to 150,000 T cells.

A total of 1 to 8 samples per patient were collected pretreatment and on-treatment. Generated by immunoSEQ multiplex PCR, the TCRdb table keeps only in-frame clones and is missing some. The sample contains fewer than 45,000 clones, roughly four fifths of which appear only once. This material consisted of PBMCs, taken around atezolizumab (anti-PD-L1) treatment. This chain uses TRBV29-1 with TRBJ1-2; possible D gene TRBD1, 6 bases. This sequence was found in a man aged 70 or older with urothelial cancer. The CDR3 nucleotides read TGCAGCGTTGAAGGTACCAGGGGCCGGGGCTACACCTTC. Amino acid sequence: CSVEGTRGRGYTF. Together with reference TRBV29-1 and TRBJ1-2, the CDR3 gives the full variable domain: SAVISQKPSRDICQRGTSLTIQCQVDSQVTMMFWYRQQPGQSLTLIATANQGSEATYESGFVIDKFPISRPNLTFSTLTVSNMSPEDSSIYLCSVEGTRGRGYTFGSGTRLTVV.